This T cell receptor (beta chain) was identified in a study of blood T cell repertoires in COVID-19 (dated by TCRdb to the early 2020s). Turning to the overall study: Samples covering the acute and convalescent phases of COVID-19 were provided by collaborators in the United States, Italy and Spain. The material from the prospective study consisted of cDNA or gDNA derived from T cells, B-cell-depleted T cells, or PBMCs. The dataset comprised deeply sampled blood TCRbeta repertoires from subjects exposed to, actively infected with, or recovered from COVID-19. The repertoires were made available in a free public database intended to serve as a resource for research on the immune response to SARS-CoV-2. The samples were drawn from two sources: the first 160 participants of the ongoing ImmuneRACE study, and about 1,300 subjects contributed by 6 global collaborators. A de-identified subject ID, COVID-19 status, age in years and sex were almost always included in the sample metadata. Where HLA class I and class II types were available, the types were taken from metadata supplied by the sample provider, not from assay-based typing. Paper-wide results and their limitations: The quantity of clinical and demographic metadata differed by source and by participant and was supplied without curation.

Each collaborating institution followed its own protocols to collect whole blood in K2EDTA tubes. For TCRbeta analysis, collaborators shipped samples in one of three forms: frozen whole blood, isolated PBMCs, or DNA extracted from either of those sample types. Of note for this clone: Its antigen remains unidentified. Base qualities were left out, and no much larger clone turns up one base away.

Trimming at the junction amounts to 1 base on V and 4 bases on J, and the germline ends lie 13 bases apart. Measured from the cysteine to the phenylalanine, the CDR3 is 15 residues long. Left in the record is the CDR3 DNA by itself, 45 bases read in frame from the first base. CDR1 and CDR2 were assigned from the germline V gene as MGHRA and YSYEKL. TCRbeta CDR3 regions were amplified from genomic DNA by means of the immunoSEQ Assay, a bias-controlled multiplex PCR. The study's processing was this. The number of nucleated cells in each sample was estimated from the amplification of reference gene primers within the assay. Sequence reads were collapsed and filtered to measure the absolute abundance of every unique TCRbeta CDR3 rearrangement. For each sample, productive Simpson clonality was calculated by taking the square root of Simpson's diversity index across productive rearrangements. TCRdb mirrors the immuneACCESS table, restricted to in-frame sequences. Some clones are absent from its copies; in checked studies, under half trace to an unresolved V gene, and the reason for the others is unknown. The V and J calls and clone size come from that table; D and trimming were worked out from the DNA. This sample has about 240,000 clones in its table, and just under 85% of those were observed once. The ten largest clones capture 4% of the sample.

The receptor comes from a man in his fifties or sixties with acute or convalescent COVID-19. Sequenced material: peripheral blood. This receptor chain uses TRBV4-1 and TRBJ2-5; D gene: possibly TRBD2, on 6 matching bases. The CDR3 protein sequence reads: CASSQVYGEVETQYF. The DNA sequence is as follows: TGCGCCAGCAGCCAAGTTTACGGGGAGGTAGAGACCCAGTACTTC.